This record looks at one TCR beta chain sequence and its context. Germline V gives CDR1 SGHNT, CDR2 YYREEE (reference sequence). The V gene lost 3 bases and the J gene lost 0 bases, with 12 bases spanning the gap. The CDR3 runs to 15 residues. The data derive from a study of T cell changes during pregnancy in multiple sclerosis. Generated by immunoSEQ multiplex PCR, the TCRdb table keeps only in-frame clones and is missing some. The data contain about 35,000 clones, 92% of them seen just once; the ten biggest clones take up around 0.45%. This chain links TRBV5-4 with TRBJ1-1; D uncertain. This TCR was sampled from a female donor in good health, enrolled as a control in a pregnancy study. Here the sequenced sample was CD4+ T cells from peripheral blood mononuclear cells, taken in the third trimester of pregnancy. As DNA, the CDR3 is TGTGCCAGCAGCTCGGCGAGGTTGATGAACACTGAAGCTTTCTTT. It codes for CASSSARLMNTEAFF.